Given below is one T cell receptor (beta chain) in context. The CDR3 has 16 amino acids. V was cut by 5 bases and J by 0 bases, with 14 bases left in between. These data originate in a study of early T cells in non-severe SARS-CoV-2 infection. TCRdb processed the 5' RACE reads anew with MiXCR; each CDR3 protein has one entry. The table lists about 83,000 distinct CDR3 sequences, roughly 13% of them singletons. The TCR comes from an adult who was a healthcare worker with PCR-confirmed SARS-CoV-2 infection or an uninfected control (not recorded which). The rearrangement joins TRBV12-3 or TRBV12-4 to TRBJ1-5, with TRBD1 as a possible D gene (5 bases). Sequenced material: whole blood. The CDR3 region has the DNA TGTGCCAGCAGTGAGGGGAGCGGCTATAGCAATCAGCCCCAGCATTTT. Amino acid sequence: CASSEGSGYSNQPQHF.